This TCR beta chain appears in the sequencing data of a study of blood T cell repertoires in COVID-19 (dated by TCRdb to the early 2020s). The study in broad terms: Samples from collaborators originated in the United States, Italy and Spain and spanned both the acute and convalescent phases of COVID-19. The material from the prospective study consisted of cDNA or gDNA derived from T cells, B-cell-depleted T cells, or PBMCs. Subjects who had been exposed to COVID-19, were actively infected with it, or had recovered from it provided the deeply sampled blood TCRbeta repertoires that made up the dataset. A freely available public database, intended as a resource for researchers studying the immune response to SARS-CoV-2, is where the repertoires were released. Samples were obtained from the ongoing ImmuneRACE study (first 160 participants) and from some 1,200 subjects provided by 6 global collaborators. Nearly every sample came with metadata listing a de-identified subject ID, COVID-19 status, age in years and sex. HLA class I and class II types, where available, came from metadata supplied by the sample provider rather than from assay-based typing. General conclusions and limits of the study: The quantity of clinical and demographic metadata differed by source and by participant and was supplied without curation.

The germline V gene (reference sequence) yields MNHEY for CDR1 and SMNVEV for CDR2. The CDR3, cysteine through phenylalanine, is 15 amino acids long. Only the CDR3 portion is preserved as DNA: 45 bases, with reading frame beginning at the first base. Compared with germline, V lacks 5 bases and J lacks 7 bases; bases without a gene match: 12. Enrolling through a virtual design, the prospective study's participants ranged in age from roughly 18 to 89 years and lived across 20 to 25 United States geographic areas. In the prospective study, participants were assigned to cohorts based on the clinical history participants reported in a screening survey and a study questionnaire. For ImmuneRACE Cohort 3, a participant was defined as recovered based on two consecutive negative NP/OP PCR tests, clearance by a healthcare professional, or resolution of symptoms. Mobile phlebotomists in the prospective study collected whole blood, serum and a nasopharyngeal or oropharyngeal swab from every participant. Additional blood draws and questionnaires over an approximately two-month period could optionally be provided by prospective study participants. Before DNA extraction, prospective study blood samples were shipped either frozen or at room temperature.

Points on this clone: No antigen is known for it. Base-call qualities are not available, and no considerably larger clone is one nucleotide away.

The immunoSEQ Assay, a bias-controlled multiplex PCR, was used to amplify TCRbeta CDR3 regions from genomic DNA. As for the authors' bioinformatics: The number of nucleated cells in each sample was estimated by amplification of reference gene primers within the assay. To quantify the absolute abundance of each unique TCRbeta CDR3 rearrangement, sequence reads were collapsed and filtered. For each sample, productive Simpson clonality was calculated by taking the square root of Simpson's diversity index across productive rearrangements. This is the immuneACCESS table as TCRdb keeps it, with only in-frame sequences that have V and J called. A part of the clones is gone; compared with another copy, unresolved V genes explain less than half, and the rest is unexplained. V and J calls and clone size follow that table, whereas D and trimming were derived from the DNA. The sample includes roughly 190,000 clones, with roughly four fifths observed a single time. The ten largest clonotypes hold about an eighth of the sample.

The TCR was taken from a man aged 40-49 years who had recovered from COVID-19. The sequenced material came from PBMCs or T cells enriched from blood (not recorded which). The chain was built from TRBV27 and TRBJ1-1; TRBD1 matches 8 bases in the middle. At the DNA level, the sequence is TGTGCCAGCAGTAAAATTCAGACAGGGGAAAGTGAAGCTTTCTTT. Its protein product is CASSKIQTGESEAFF.